This T cell receptor (beta chain) was documented in a study of glioma-infiltrating T cells. Germline V CDR1 and CDR2: SEHNR, FQNEAQ (reference sequence). The CDR3 runs 16 residues. The V and J ends lost 5 bases and 7 bases respectively, with 21 bases between them. Using RNA template, CDR3s of TCR alpha and beta were amplified with iRepertoire arm-PCR. One entry per CDR3 protein results from TCRdb running MiXCR on the multiplex PCR reads. The table includes fewer than 90,000 distinct CDR3 sequences, about a quarter detected once. The receptor was derived from a human donor with low-grade glioma or glioblastoma, undergoing nonglioma brain surgery, or in good health (not recorded which). The rearrangement links TRBV7-9 to TRBJ2-1; D is uncertain. Sequencing was performed on glioma tissue, nonneoplastic brain tissue, or PBMCs (not recorded which). CDR3 region: CASSPKPAKGPNEQFF. As DNA, the CDR3 is TGTGCCAGCAGCCCAAAACCAGCGAAGGGCCCAAATGAGCAGTTCTTC. Based on the CDR3 plus reference TRBV7-9 and TRBJ2-1, the full variable domain is DTGVSQNPRHKITKRGQNVTFRCDPISEHNRLYWYRQTLGQGPEFLTYFQNEAQLEKSRLLSDRFSAERPKGSFSTLEIQRTEQGDSAMYLCASSPKPAKGPNEQFFGPGTRLTVL.